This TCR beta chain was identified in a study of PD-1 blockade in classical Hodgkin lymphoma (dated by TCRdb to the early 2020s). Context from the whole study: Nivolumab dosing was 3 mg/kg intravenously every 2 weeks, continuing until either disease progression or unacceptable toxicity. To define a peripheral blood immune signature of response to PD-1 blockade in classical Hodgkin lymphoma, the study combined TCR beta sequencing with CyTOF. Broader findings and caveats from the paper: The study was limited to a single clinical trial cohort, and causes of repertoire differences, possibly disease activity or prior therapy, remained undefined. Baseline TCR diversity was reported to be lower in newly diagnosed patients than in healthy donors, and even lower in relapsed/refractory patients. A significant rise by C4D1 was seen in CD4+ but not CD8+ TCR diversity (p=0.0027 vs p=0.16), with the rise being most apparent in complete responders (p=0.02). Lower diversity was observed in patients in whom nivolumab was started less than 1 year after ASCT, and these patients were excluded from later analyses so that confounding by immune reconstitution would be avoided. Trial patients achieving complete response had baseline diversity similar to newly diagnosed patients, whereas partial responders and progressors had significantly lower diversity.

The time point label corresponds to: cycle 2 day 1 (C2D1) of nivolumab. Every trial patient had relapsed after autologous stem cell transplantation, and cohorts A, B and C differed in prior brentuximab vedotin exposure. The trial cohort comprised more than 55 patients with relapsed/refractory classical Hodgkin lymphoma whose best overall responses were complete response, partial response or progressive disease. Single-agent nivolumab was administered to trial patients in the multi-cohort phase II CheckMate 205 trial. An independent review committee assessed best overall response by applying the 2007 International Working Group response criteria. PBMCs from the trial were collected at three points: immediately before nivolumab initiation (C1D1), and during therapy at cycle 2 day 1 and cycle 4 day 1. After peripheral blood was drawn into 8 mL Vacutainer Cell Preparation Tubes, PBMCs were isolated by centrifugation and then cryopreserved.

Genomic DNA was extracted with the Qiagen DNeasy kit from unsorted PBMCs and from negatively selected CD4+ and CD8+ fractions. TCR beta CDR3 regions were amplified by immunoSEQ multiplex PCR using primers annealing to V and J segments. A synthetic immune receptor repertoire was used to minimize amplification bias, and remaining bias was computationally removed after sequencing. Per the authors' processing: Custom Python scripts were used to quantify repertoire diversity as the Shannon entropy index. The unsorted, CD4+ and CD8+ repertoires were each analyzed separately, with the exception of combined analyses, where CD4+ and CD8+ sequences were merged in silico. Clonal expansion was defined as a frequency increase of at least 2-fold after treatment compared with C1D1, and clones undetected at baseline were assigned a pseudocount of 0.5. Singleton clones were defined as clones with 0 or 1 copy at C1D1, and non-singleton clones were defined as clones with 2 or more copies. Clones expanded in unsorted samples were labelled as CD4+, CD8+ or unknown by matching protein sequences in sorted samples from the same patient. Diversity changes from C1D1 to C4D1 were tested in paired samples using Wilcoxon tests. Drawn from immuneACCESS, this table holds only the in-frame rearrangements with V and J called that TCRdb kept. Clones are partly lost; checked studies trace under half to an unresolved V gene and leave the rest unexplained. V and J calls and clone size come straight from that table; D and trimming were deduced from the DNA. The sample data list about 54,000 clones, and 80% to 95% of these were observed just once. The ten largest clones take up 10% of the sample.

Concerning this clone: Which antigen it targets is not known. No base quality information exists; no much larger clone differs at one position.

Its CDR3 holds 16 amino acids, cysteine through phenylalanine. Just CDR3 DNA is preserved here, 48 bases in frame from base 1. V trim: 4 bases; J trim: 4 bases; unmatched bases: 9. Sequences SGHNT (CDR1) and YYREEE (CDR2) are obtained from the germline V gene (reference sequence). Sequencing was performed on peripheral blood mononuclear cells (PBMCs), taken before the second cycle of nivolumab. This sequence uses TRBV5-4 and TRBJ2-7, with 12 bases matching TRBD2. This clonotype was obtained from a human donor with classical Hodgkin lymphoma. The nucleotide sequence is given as TGTGCCAGCAGCCAAGTTTCGGGACTAGCGGGTTACGAGCAGTACTTC. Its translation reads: CASSQVSGLAGYEQYF. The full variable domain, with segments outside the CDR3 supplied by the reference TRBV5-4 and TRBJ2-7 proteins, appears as ETGVTQSPTHLIKTRGQQVTLRCSSQSGHNTVSWYQQALGQGPQFIFQYYREEENGRGNFPPRFSGLQFPNYSSELNVNALELDDSALYLCASSQVSGLAGYEQYFGPGTRLTVT.